The clone carrying this TCR beta chain was detected ten times or more. The record originates from a study of blood T cells in healthy people across ages. CDR3 size: 13 residues. V lost 1 base to trimming and J lost 4 bases, with 10 bases between them. Germline V gene data show CDR1 as DFQATT and CDR2 as SNEGSKA (reference sequence). Primed by a sample-barcoded 5' primer and a J-beta primer mix, a second PCR proceeded for 7 to 11 cycles. TCRdb passed the 5' RACE reads through MiXCR, listing each CDR3 protein once. The sample has 800,000 to 950,000 distinct CDR3 sequences, 35% to 40% seen once. The TCR originated in a young man in good health. Sequencing input: blood. V gene TRBV20-1 combines with J gene TRBJ1-2; D is ambiguous. The CDR3 is CSARGAGAYGYTF. Here the CDR3 DNA reads TGCAGTGCTAGAGGAGCGGGCGCCTATGGCTACACCTTC.